Shown below are 23 T cell receptor beta chains from a single sample sequenced in a study of T cell repertoires in cytomegalovirus infection. TCRdb re-analysed the reads in MiXCR, keeping a single row per CDR3 protein. The data show around 440,000 distinct CDR3 sequences, 11% seen once. The source material was PBMCs. These receptors came from a human donor in good health (CMV status not recorded). Some clones in this sample may be carry-over from other donors' samples.

This clonotype was seen repeatedly, ten times or more. The chain is built from TRBV7-2 and TRBJ2-7; D uncertain. V was cut by 2 bases and J by 5 bases, with 19 bases left in between. This CDR3 has 16 residues. Germline CDR1 and CDR2: SGHTA and FQGNSA. DNA for the CDR3: TGTGCCAGCAGCTTAAGGGTCATCCGGAGCTCTCACGAGCAGTACTTC. Encoded protein: CASSLRVIRSSHEQYF.

There are many counts of this clonotype. The rearrangement joins TRBV11-2 to TRBJ1-2; possibly TRBD1 for D (5 bases). In germline, CDR1 is SGHAT, CDR2 FQNNGV. The CDR3 runs 15 residues. Trimming removed 3 bases from V and 2 bases from J, with 13 bases in between. The CDR3 protein is CASSLNWGTNYGYTF. Written as DNA, the CDR3 is TGTGCCAGCAGCTTGAACTGGGGCACCAACTATGGCTACACCTTC.

There are a few counts of this clonotype. The J gene is TRBJ2-7, the V gene TRBV12-3 or TRBV12-4; the match to TRBD1 covers 12 bases. This CDR3 comprises 15 residues. The J segment lost 4 bases and the V segment lost 7 bases, leaving 8 bases of the junction unmatched. The CDR3 protein is CASTSRDRGLYEQYF. For the CDR3, the DNA is TGTGCCAGCACCTCGCGGGACAGGGGGCTGTACGAGCAGTACTTC.

This clonotype came up many times. V is TRBV7-2 and J is TRBJ2-2, with D unclear. The germline V gene encodes CDR1 SGHTA and CDR2 FQGNSA. The V gene lost 7 bases and the J gene lost 4 bases, with 16 bases spanning the gap. This CDR3 is 15 amino acids long. The CDR3 coding sequence is TGTGCCAGCAAAATATTAACTTCCTCCACCGGGGAGCTGTTTTTT. It is translated as CASKILTSSTGELFF.

This clonotype was seen many times. The V call is TRBV5-1, the J call TRBJ2-5; D is undetermined. The CDR3 spans 14 residues. Trimming removed 5 bases from V and 3 bases from J, with 14 bases in between. Germline assignment: CDR1 SGHRS and CDR2 YFSETQ. The CDR3 protein is CASSKMTGEETQYF. Here the CDR3 DNA reads TGCGCCAGCAGTAAAATGACTGGGGAAGAGACCCAGTACTTC.

This clonotype was seen repeatedly, ten times or more. This chain connects TRBV11-2 to TRBJ2-5, with a weak D call TRBD2 (7 bases). The CDR3 length is 17 residues. The germline gives CDR1 SGHAT, CDR2 FQNNGV. Trimming left V 3 bases short and J 1 base short, with 18 bases between. The CDR3 nucleotides read TGTGCCAGCAGCTTGACGGGGGGCGGGGGTTTCCAAGAGACCCAGTACTTC. It specifies CASSLTGGGGFQETQYF.

The V and J genes are TRBV25-1 and TRBJ2-5; D uncertain. The germline V gene encodes CDR1 MGHDK and CDR2 SYGVNS. CDR3 size: 14 residues. Between the trimmed V and J ends, which lost 7 bases and 7 bases, there was a span of 19 bases. The CDR3 protein is CASNPDVGSTTQYF. CDR3 coding DNA: TGTGCCAGCAATCCCGACGTAGGGTCAACGACCCAGTACTTC.

Worth noting for this clonotype: Germline and junction disagree at one end, which may indicate a read error. The chain combines TRBV20-1 with TRBJ1-6; D is ambiguous. Germline CDR1 is DFQATT and CDR2 is SNEGSKA (reference sequence). CDR3 length: 14 amino acids. CDR3 bases: TGCAGTGCTGTATCCCGGGTCGAGGAATCACCCCACCACTTT. Translated, it gives CSAVSRVEESPHHF.

This clonotype turned up a few times. This chain uses TRBV7-7 with TRBJ2-5, with D tentatively TRBD2 (6 bases). The V end lost 5 bases, the J end lost 2 bases, and 15 bases lay between the germline ends. The CDR3 contains 15 residues. CDR1 is SSHAT, CDR2 FNYEAQ, per germline (reference sequence). This chain's CDR3 is CASSPAGRQQETQYF. CDR3 coding DNA: TGTGCCAGCAGCCCGGCGGGAAGACAGCAAGAGACCCAGTACTTC.

The V call is TRBV2, the J call TRBJ1-2; no clear D. The CDR3 covers 14 residues. Per germline, CDR1 SNHLY and CDR2 FYNNEI. V lost 2 bases and J lost 0, with 7 bases in between. DNA for the CDR3: TGTGCCAGCAGTGAACAGGCTACTAACTATGGCTACACCTTC. Its translation is CASSEQATNYGYTF.

The chain joins TRBV4-1 to TRBJ2-7; weak D call: TRBD1 (5 bases). The CDR3 runs to 16 residues. The V gene's germline CDR1 is MGHRA and CDR2 YSYEKL. Trimming took 3 bases from V and 2 from J, leaving 17 bases between them. CDR3 bases: TGCGCCAGCAGCCACCCTCAGGGCGTCCCCACCTACGAGCAGTACTTC. Translating gives CASSHPQGVPTYEQYF.

V is TRBV27 and J is TRBJ2-7, with TRBD2 matching over 11 bases. The V segment lost 3 bases and the J segment 4 bases; nucleotides outside the gene matches: 5. Germline lookup yields CDR1 MNHEY and CDR2 SMNVEV (reference sequence). This CDR3 is built from 15 residues. CDR3 loop: CASSLLAGGKYEQYF. The CDR3 DNA reads TGTGCCAGCAGTTTGCTAGCGGGAGGAAAATACGAGCAGTACTTC.

This clonotype has a count of ten or more. The rearrangement joins TRBV7-2 to TRBJ2-1; the match to TRBD2 covers 11 bases. Trimming at V came to 2 bases and at J to 7 bases, leaving 10 bases not matched to a gene. The CDR3 runs to 17 residues. Germline CDR1 SGHTA, CDR2 FQGNSA. For the CDR3, the DNA is TGTGCCAGCAGCTTATATCCCGCTAGCGGGAGGTGGAATGAGCAGTTCTTC. Translated, it gives CASSLYPASGRWNEQFF.

This rearrangement joins TRBV20-1 to TRBJ1-1; D gene ambiguous. Germline CDR1 DFQATT, CDR2 SNEGSKA (reference sequence). The CDR3 extends over 13 amino acids. Trimming removed 3 bases from V and 4 bases from J, with 12 bases in between. CDR3 coding DNA: TGCAGTGCTAGGGCAGAAGTCGGCACTGAAGCTTTCTTT. It specifies CSARAEVGTEAFF.

This clonotype was observed many times. CDR3 DNA: TGTGCCAGCAGGGGAGGGGCTCTCACTGAAGCTTTCTTT. It is translated as CASRGGALTEAFF. The J gene is TRBJ1-1, the V gene TRBV7-9; weak D call: TRBD1 (5 bases). The CDR3 runs 13 residues. V lost 6 bases and J 4 bases, leaving 12 bases between the germline ends. Germline V gene sequence: CDR1 SEHNR, CDR2 FQNEAQ (reference sequence). The variable domain in full, with the rest retrieved from reference TRBV7-9 and TRBJ1-1, is DTGVSQNPRHKITKRGQNVTFRCDPISEHNRLYWYRQTLGQGPEFLTYFQNEAQLEKSRLLSDRFSAERPKGSFSTLEIQRTEQGDSAMYLCASRGGALTEAFFGQGTRLTVV.

The chain employs TRBV12-3 or TRBV12-4 and TRBJ2-2; 7 bases are a match to TRBD2. With V trimmed by 6 bases and J by 4 bases, 11 bases remained unmatched. The CDR3 covers 16 residues. Here the CDR3 DNA reads TGTGCCAGCAGGTGGGAAGGCGGGAGAGTCACCGGGGAGCTGTTTTTT. Translated: CASRWEGGRVTGELFF.

The gene calls are TRBV4-2 and TRBJ2-7, with 8 bases identical to TRBD2. Trimming took 3 bases from V and 5 from J; bases not matched to a gene: 6. The CDR3 sequence is 14 residues long. Germline V gene sequence: CDR1 LGHNA, CDR2 YNFKEQ. The CDR3 loop is CASSQGRGDNEQYF. CDR3 in DNA: TGTGCCAGCAGCCAGGGGCGGGGGGACAACGAGCAGTACTTC.

There are many counts of this clonotype. As DNA, the CDR3 is TGCAGCGTCGTGGGGCAAGAGGCTGAAGCTTTCTTT. It translates to CSVVGQEAEAFF. The chain is built from TRBV29-1 and TRBJ1-1; TRBD1 is a possible D gene (5 bases). CDR3 size: 12 residues. The germline V gene encodes CDR1 SQVTM and CDR2 ANQGSEA. V lost 6 bases and J 6 bases, leaving 14 bases between the germline ends.

The genes are TRBV30 and TRBJ2-1; 7 nucleotides align to TRBD2. From germline, CDR1 is GTSNPN and CDR2 SVGIG (reference sequence). This CDR3 contains 15 residues. The ends lost 2 bases at V and 5 bases at J; junction bases unmatched: 9. CDR3 sequence reads: CAWSSRGSVNNEQFF. CDR3 DNA sequence: TGTGCCTGGAGTTCCCGCGGGAGTGTAAACAATGAGCAGTTCTTC.

V usage is TRBV29-1 and J usage is TRBJ1-1, with a possible D match to TRBD1 (6 bases). With 7 bases removed from V and 3 bases from J, the gap between germline ends came to 12 bases. The CDR3 sequence is 12 residues long. Germline CDR1 reads SQVTM; CDR2 reads ANQGSEA. In nucleotides, the CDR3 is TGCAGCGCCGGTTCAGGGGACACTGAAGCTTTCTTT. Translating gives CSAGSGDTEAFF.

This clonotype was seen at least ten times. The CDR3 is CASADRGGGTEAFF. The CDR3 coding sequence is TGTGCTAGTGCCGACAGGGGAGGGGGCACTGAAGCTTTCTTT. The chain couples TRBV12-5 to TRBJ1-1, with TRBD1 identical over 8 bases. This CDR3 has 14 residues. V lost 7 bases and J lost 4; bases outside the gene matches: 8. CDR1 and CDR2 from the germline V gene are LGHNT and FRNRAP.

This chain uses TRBV6-1 with TRBJ2-3; 9 bases match TRBD2. This CDR3 is built from 14 residues. J lost 6 bases, V lost 6 bases, and 7 bases had no gene match. Germline lookup yields CDR1 MNHNS and CDR2 SASEGT. CDR3 nucleotides: TGTGCCAGCAGGGGCGGGGGGGGGGCGGATACGCAGTATTTT. Amino acids: CASRGGGGADTQYF.

Concerning this clonotype: This could be a read error, since a much larger clone is one nucleotide away. This chain connects TRBV15 to TRBJ2-1; D gene ambiguous. The CDR3 runs 12 residues. Germline loops: CDR1 LNHNV, CDR2 YYDKDF (reference sequence). CDR3 bases: TGTGCCACCATCAGAGATTATGGCCAGCAGTTCTTC. Protein product: CATIRDYGQQFF.